The 32 T cell receptor beta chains below come from one sample, sequenced in a study of blood T cell repertoires in COVID-19. Some clones are missing from TCRdb's copy, which holds only in-frame ones; the method was immunoSEQ multiplex PCR. The data contain under 150,000 clones, roughly 88% of them seen just once; the ten biggest clones take up approximately 8%. The specimen sequenced was peripheral blood. The receptors derive from a man aged 45 to 65 with acute or convalescent COVID-19.

The chain carries TRBV10-3 and TRBJ2-1, with 8 bases lining up with TRBD2. CDR1 is ENHRY and CDR2 is SYGVKD in the germline V gene. The V gene end was trimmed by 1 base and the J gene end by 2 bases; junction bases not matched to a gene: 7. This CDR3 is built from 17 residues. The CDR3 region is CAISEYGTSGAYNEQFF. CDR3 in DNA: TGTGCCATCAGTGAGTACGGGACTAGTGGTGCCTACAATGAGCAGTTCTTC.

This clone was observed once. The V and J genes are TRBV29-1 and TRBJ2-7; D is perhaps TRBD1 (5 bases). Germline assignment: CDR1 SQVTM and CDR2 ANQGSEA. CDR3 length equals 14 residues. V lost 0 bases, J lost 6 bases, and 15 bases lay in between. The CDR3 region is CSVEDATSQGEQYF. In nucleotides, the CDR3 is TGCAGCGTTGAAGACGCCACCTCCCAGGGCGAGCAGTACTTC.

V and J are TRBV7-6 and TRBJ1-3; D uncertain. Trimming took off 5 bases at V and 0 bases at J, with 20 bases between the two ends. The CDR3 length is 18 residues. Germline CDR1 SGHVS, CDR2 FNYEAQ. CDR3 amino acids: CASSTTPGRDFSGNTIYF. CDR3 coding DNA: TGTGCCAGCAGCACAACCCCTGGTCGGGATTTCTCTGGAAACACCATATATTTT.

V and J are TRBV19 and TRBJ2-2; possibly TRBD2 for D (6 bases). Germline CDR1 is LNHDA and CDR2 is SQIVND (reference sequence). The CDR3 runs 15 residues. Trimming left V 3 bases short and J 1 base short, with 9 bases between. The CDR3 here is CASSIRGRNTGELFF. The CDR3 region has the DNA TGTGCCAGTAGTATTCGGGGGAGGAACACCGGGGAGCTGTTTTTT.

This clone was counted only a few times. The rearrangement uses TRBV24-1 and TRBJ2-1; tentatively, D is TRBD2 (7 bases). V was pared by 5 bases and J by 1 base, with 17 bases between. CDR3 length: 17 amino acids. CDR1 and CDR2 from the germline V gene are KGHDR and SFDVKD. CDR3: CATSVPSGGASYNEQFF. The CDR3 region has the DNA TGTGCCACCAGTGTCCCGTCGGGGGGCGCGTCCTACAATGAGCAGTTCTTC.

The chain couples TRBV5-5 to TRBJ2-5, with D possibly being TRBD2 (5 bases). CDR1 and CDR2 from the germline V gene are SGHKS and YYEKEE (reference sequence). The CDR3 runs 16 residues. The V end lost 4 bases, the J end lost 5 bases, and 21 bases lay between the germline ends. CDR3 bases: TGTGCCAGCAGCCGCACACCGGGGAATACTGGGGAGACCCAGTACTTC. Translation: CASSRTPGNTGETQYF. The complete variable domain, with remaining parts taken from reference TRBV5-5 and TRBJ2-5, reads DAGVTQSPTHLIKTRGQQVTLRCSPISGHKSVSWYQQVLGQGPQFIFQYYEKEERGRGNFPDRFSARQFPNYSSELNVNALLLGDSALYLCASSRTPGNTGETQYFGPGTRLLVL.

The chain joins TRBV28 to TRBJ2-7; 11 bases match TRBD1. V gave up 4 bases and J gave up 4 bases; unmatched junction bases: 3. Germline assignment: CDR1 MDHEN and CDR2 SYDVKM. The CDR3 runs to 14 residues. CDR3 sequence reads: CASSSGTGGYEQYF. The CDR3 nucleotides are TGTGCCAGCAGTTCCGGGACAGGGGGATACGAGCAGTACTTC.

The rearrangement links TRBV4-2 to TRBJ2-5; D might be TRBD1 (6 bases). Per the germline V gene, CDR1 is LGHNA and CDR2 is YNFKEQ. The CDR3 length is 16 residues. Trimming removed 0 bases from V and 2 bases from J, with 13 bases in between. In nucleotides, the CDR3 is TGTGCCAGCAGCCAAGATGAGGGGGTTGGACAAGAGACCCAGTACTTC. It yields the protein CASSQDEGVGQETQYF.

This chain joins TRBV27 and TRBJ1-6, with 9 bases that match TRBD1. The junction had 12 bases not matched to a gene; V was cut back by 7 bases and J by 2 bases. CDR1 is MNHEY and CDR2 is SMNVEV in the germline V gene (reference sequence). This CDR3 spans 18 amino acids. The CDR3 bases are TGTGCCAGCACCCCCCAGACAGGGGGTTTAACCTATAATTCACCCCTCCACTTT. It translates to CASTPQTGGLTYNSPLHF.

The chain carries TRBV3-1 (or the pseudogene TRBV3-2) and TRBJ1-4; D may be TRBD1 (5 bases). The germline V gene encodes CDR1 LGHDT and CDR2 YNNKEL (reference sequence). The length of the CDR3 is 16 residues. V dropped 0 bases and J dropped 8 bases, with 16 bases sitting between them. The CDR3 nucleotides are TGTGCCAGCAGCCAAGATTTGCGGGGGAGGTGGGAAAAACTGTTTTTT. It yields the protein CASSQDLRGRWEKLFF.

This rearrangement joins TRBV12-5 to TRBJ1-2; 10 nucleotides align to TRBD1. J gave up 4 bases and V 6 bases, and 11 bases lay outside the gene matches. The CDR3 contains 16 residues. In germline, CDR1 is LGHNT, CDR2 FRNRAP. Written as DNA, the CDR3 is TGTGCTAGTGGCCTTACCCGACAGGGGGCAGGCTATGGCTACACCTTC. Translated: CASGLTRQGAGYGYTF.

The chain is built from TRBV6-6 and TRBJ2-7; D perhaps matches TRBD1 (6 bases). Trimming took off 4 bases at V and 2 bases at J, with 18 bases between the two ends. Germline V lookup: CDR1 MNHNY, CDR2 SVGAGI (reference sequence). CDR3 length: 16 amino acids. CDR3 sequence reads: CASSSIRQAPTYEQYF. As DNA, the CDR3 is TGTGCCAGCAGTTCCATCCGACAGGCGCCCACCTACGAGCAGTACTTC.

The V gene is TRBV5-1, the J gene TRBJ2-5; unclear D gene. The CDR3 has 16 residues. CDR1 is SGHRS, CDR2 YFSETQ, per germline. The V gene lost 4 bases and the J gene lost 0 bases, with 16 bases spanning the gap. The CDR3 DNA follows: TGCGCCAGCAGCGACACTCTCGGCCCTAACCAAGAGACCCAGTACTTC. Translation gives CASSDTLGPNQETQYF. The entire variable domain, with the rest obtained from reference TRBV5-1 and TRBJ2-5, is as follows: KAGVTQTPRYLIKTRGQQVTLSCSPISGHRSVSWYQQTPGQGLQFLFEYFSETQRNKGNFPGRFSGRQFSNSRSEMNVSTLELGDSALYLCASSDTLGPNQETQYFGPGTRLLVL.

This chain uses TRBV5-1 with TRBJ2-7; a weak D match, TRBD1 (6 bases). This CDR3 contains 14 residues. V lost 5 bases and J 4 bases, leaving 16 bases between the germline ends. Germline V gene lookup returns CDR1 SGHRS and CDR2 YFSETQ. The CDR3 spells CASSEQGTHYEQYF. CDR3 bases: TGCGCCAGCAGTGAACAGGGAACCCATTACGAGCAGTACTTC.

This rearrangement joins TRBV5-4 to TRBJ2-3; possibly TRBD1 for D (6 bases). CDR3 length: 13 residues. Germline V gene lookup returns CDR1 SGHNT and CDR2 YYREEE (reference sequence). Trimming pared 2 bases from V and 6 bases from J, leaving 10 bases between. CDR3 coding DNA: TGTGCCAGCAGCTTCCAGGGGACCGATACGCAGTATTTT. As protein: CASSFQGTDTQYF.

The V and J genes are TRBV6-5 and TRBJ2-5, with 8 bases fitting TRBD2. The length of the CDR3 is 14 residues. The junction had 5 bases not matched to a gene; V was cut back by 4 bases and J by 4 bases. Per germline, CDR1 MNHEY and CDR2 SVGAGI. The CDR3 nucleotides are TGTGCCAGCAGTTCCCGGGAGGGCGGAGAGACCCAGTACTTC. It encodes CASSSREGGETQYF.

This clone was counted once. This chain connects TRBV30 to TRBJ1-1; no reliable D call. Germline V gene lookup returns CDR1 GTSNPN and CDR2 SVGIG (reference sequence). The CDR3 runs 12 residues. Trimming cost V 4 bases and J 1 base, with 7 bases left between them. CDR3 sequence reads: CAWKQWNTEAFF. For the CDR3, the DNA is TGTGCCTGGAAACAGTGGAACACTGAAGCTTTCTTT.

The V gene is TRBV30, the J gene TRBJ2-1; 13 bases match TRBD2. The CDR3 consists of 15 residues. J gave up 7 bases and V 0 bases, and 3 bases lay outside the gene matches. Germline assignment: CDR1 GTSNPN and CDR2 SVGIG (reference sequence). CDR3 residues: CAWSVLAGGPNEQFF. The CDR3 DNA follows: TGTGCCTGGAGTGTACTAGCGGGAGGGCCAAATGAGCAGTTCTTC.

The chain employs TRBV6-5 and TRBJ2-3; D is ambiguous. With 4 bases removed from V and 2 bases from J, the gap between germline ends came to 10 bases. The CDR3 length is 14 residues. CDR1 is MNHEY, CDR2 SVGAGI, per germline. Here the CDR3 DNA reads TGTGCCAGCAGTTCTAGTCTCCCCACAGATACGCAGTATTTT. Translation gives CASSSSLPTDTQYF.

This rearrangement joins TRBV21-1 to TRBJ1-5; the table's TRBD1 call for D was not verified on the DNA. TRBV21-1 is noted as a pseudogene. The CDR3 consists of 15 residues. This CDR3 is CAGGQEGDSNQPQHF. The CDR3 DNA follows: TGTGCCGGGGGACAGGAGGGCGATAGCAATCAGCCCCAGCATTTT.

The chain employs TRBV27 and TRBJ2-3; 8 positions match TRBD1. Germline V gives CDR1 MNHEY, CDR2 SMNVEV (reference sequence). The CDR3 totals 15 residues. V lost 8 bases, J lost 2 bases, and 9 bases stayed unmatched. The CDR3 sequence: CASGAQGADTDTQYF. CDR3 nucleotide sequence: TGTGCCAGCGGGGCTCAGGGGGCCGACACAGATACGCAGTATTTT.

This chain joins TRBV6-5 and TRBJ1-4; possible D gene TRBD1, 6 bases. The V gene lost 10 bases and the J gene lost 4 bases, with 13 bases spanning the gap. The CDR3 runs to 13 residues. Per the germline V gene, CDR1 is MNHEY and CDR2 is SVGAGI. CDR3 sequence reads: CAIGGQINEKLFF. In nucleotides, the CDR3 is TGTGCCATCGGGGGGCAAATTAATGAAAAACTGTTTTTT.

The J gene is TRBJ2-7, the V gene TRBV12-3 or TRBV12-4, with 12 bases identical to TRBD2. Trimming cost V 2 bases and J 7 bases; bases outside gene matches: 0. The CDR3 covers 13 residues. In DNA, the CDR3 is TGTGCCAGCAGTTTACTAGCGGGAGGGGAGCAGTACTTC. This sequence encodes CASSLLAGGEQYF.

The genes are TRBV12-5 and TRBJ1-3; D ambiguous. This CDR3 comprises 15 residues. Germline CDR1 reads LGHNT; CDR2 reads FRNRAP. The V end lost 0 bases, the J end lost 0 bases, and 6 bases lay between the germline ends. CDR3 residues: CASGLVAGSGNTIYF. As DNA, the CDR3 is TGTGCTAGTGGTTTGGTGGCAGGCTCTGGAAACACCATATATTTT.

The chain employs TRBV25-1 and TRBJ1-6; D is ambiguous. V gave up 0 bases and J gave up 10 bases, with 10 bases separating them. This CDR3 region has 14 residues. Germline V lookup: CDR1 MGHDK, CDR2 SYGVNS. CDR3 in amino acids: CASSEYSRSSPLHF. The CDR3 DNA sequence: TGTGCCAGCAGTGAATACTCGAGGAGCTCACCCCTCCACTTT. Complete variable domain (other parts from reference TRBV25-1 and TRBJ1-6): EADIYQTPRYLVIGTGKKITLECSQTMGHDKMYWYQQDPGMELHLIHYSYGVNSTEKGDLSSESTVSRIRTEHFPLTLESARPSHTSQYLCASSEYSRSSPLHFGNGTRLTVT.

The chain carries TRBV11-3 and TRBJ1-1; TRBD1 aligns across 7 bases. This CDR3 contains 13 residues. From germline, CDR1 is SGHNT and CDR2 YENEEA. V dropped 6 bases and J dropped 5; count of bases not matched to a gene: 6. CDR3 loop: CASRSTGKTEAFF. As DNA, the CDR3 is TGTGCCAGCAGGTCGACAGGGAAGACTGAAGCTTTCTTT.

The chain is built from TRBV11-2 and TRBJ2-7, with D possibly matching TRBD2 (5 bases). Germline V CDR1 and CDR2: SGHAT, FQNNGV. The CDR3 consists of 14 residues. Trimming removed 3 bases from V and 0 bases from J, with 9 bases in between. The CDR3 protein is CASSFTRPSYEQYF. The CDR3 region has the DNA TGTGCCAGCAGCTTCACTAGGCCCTCCTACGAGCAGTACTTC. Combining the CDR3 with reference TRBV11-2 and TRBJ2-7 gives the whole variable domain EAGVAQSPRYKIIEKRQSVAFWCNPISGHATLYWYQQILGQGPKLLIQFQNNGVVDDSQLPKDRFSAERLKGVDSTLKIQPAKLEDSAVYLCASSFTRPSYEQYFGPGTRLTVT.

This rearrangement joins TRBV12-3 or TRBV12-4 to TRBJ2-4; the D is unclear. The germline V and J ends were trimmed by 5 bases and 0 bases, with 5 bases remaining between them. This CDR3 spans 13 amino acids. CDR3 amino acids: CASSRLAKNIQYF. The DNA for the CDR3 is TGTGCCAGCAGTCGACTAGCCAAAAACATTCAGTACTTC.

The V call is TRBV23-1, the J call TRBJ2-2; D possibly corresponds to TRBD2 (5 bases). Being an ORF, TRBV23-1 has a function that is uncertain. This CDR3 is 14 amino acids long. Trimming left V 3 bases short and J 9 bases short, with 14 bases between. The CDR3 nucleotides read TGCGCCAGCAGTCATTGCTGCGGGCGCCGGGAGCTGTTTTTT. The encoded protein is CASSHCCGRRELFF.

This sequence joins TRBV9 and TRBJ2-1, with 7 bases identical to TRBD2. This CDR3 region has 17 residues. V shed 3 bases, J shed 0 bases, and the junction held 9 bases outside the gene matches. CDR1 SGDLS and CDR2 YYNGEE come from the germline V gene. The CDR3 DNA is TGTGCCAGCAGCGCCGGTGGGGGGGTAAGCTCCTACAATGAGCAGTTCTTC. Amino acids: CASSAGGGVSSYNEQFF.

This chain links TRBV27 with TRBJ2-5; 10 bases align to TRBD1. The ends lost 5 bases at V and 5 bases at J; junction bases unmatched: 5. In germline, CDR1 is MNHEY, CDR2 SMNVEV (reference sequence). CDR3 length: 14 residues. DNA of the CDR3: TGTGCCAGCAGTGACAGGGGGCCCTGGGAGACCCAGTACTTC. Translating it yields CASSDRGPWETQYF.

The sample holds one count of this clone. The chain recombines TRBV10-2 with TRBJ2-7; 9 bases align to TRBD2. The CDR3 runs 13 residues. The ends lost 4 bases at V and 6 bases at J; junction bases unmatched: 4. Per the germline V gene, CDR1 is WSHSY and CDR2 is SAAADI. The CDR3 sequence: CASSVAGGGEQYF. The CDR3 nucleotides read TGCGCCAGCAGTGTTGCGGGAGGGGGCGAGCAGTACTTC.